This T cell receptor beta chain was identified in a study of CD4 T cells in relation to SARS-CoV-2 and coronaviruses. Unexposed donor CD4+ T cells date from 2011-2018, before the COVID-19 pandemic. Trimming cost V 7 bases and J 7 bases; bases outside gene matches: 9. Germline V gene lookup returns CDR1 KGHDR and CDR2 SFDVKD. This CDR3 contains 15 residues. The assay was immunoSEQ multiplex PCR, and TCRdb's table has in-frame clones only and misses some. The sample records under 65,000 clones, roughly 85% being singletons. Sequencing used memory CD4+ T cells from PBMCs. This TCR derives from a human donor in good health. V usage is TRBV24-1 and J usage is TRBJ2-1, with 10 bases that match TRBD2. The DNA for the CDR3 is TGTGCCACCAGGGACGGGGCTAGCGGGAGAAATGAGCAGTTCTTC. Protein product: CATRDGASGRNEQFF.